This entry describes one TCR beta chain. The data were obtained in a study of blood T cell repertoires in COVID-19. About the research overall: Sites across the United States, Italy and Spain contributed samples from acute and convalescent COVID-19. The cDNA or gDNA used as material had been derived from T cells, B-cell-depleted T cells, or PBMCs.

There are 15 residues in the CDR3. V shed 5 bases and J 8 bases; nucleotides not matched to a gene: 12. CDR1 is SGHVS and CDR2 is FNYEAQ in the germline V gene. Per the study methods: Researchers report that nucleated cell counts were estimated from reference gene primer amplification. The data were produced by immunoSEQ multiplex PCR, yet TCRdb's version contains in-frame clones alone and is incomplete. V and J calls and clone size follow that table, whereas D and trimming were derived from the DNA. The table records tens of thousands of clones, over 75% of them present only once. The TCR sequence derives from a human donor in a cohort sampled during active COVID-19. The V gene is TRBV7-6, the J gene TRBJ1-5, with 7 bases aligning to TRBD1. The specimen sequenced was peripheral blood. CDR3 sequence: CASSPGTARGEPQHF. The CDR3 bases are TGTGCCAGCAGCCCCGGGACAGCGCGGGGGGAGCCCCAGCATTTT. Together with reference TRBV7-6 and TRBJ1-5, the CDR3 gives the full variable domain: GAGVSQSPRYKVTKRGQDVALRCDPISGHVSLYWYRQALGQGPEFLTYFNYEAQQDKSGLPNDRFSAERPEGSISTLTIQRTEQRDSAMYRCASSPGTARGEPQHFGDGTRLSIL.